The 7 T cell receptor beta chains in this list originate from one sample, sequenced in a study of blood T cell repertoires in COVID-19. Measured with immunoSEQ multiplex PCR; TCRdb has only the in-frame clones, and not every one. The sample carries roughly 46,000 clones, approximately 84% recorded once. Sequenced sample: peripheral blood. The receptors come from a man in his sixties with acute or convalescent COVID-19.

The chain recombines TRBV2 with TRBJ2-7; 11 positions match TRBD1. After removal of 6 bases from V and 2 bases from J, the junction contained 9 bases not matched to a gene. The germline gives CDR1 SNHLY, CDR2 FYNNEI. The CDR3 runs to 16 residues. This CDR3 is CASSTPGQGAAYEQYF. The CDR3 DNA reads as TGTGCCAGCAGCACCCCTGGACAGGGGGCCGCCTACGAGCAGTACTTC.

The CDR3 DNA is TGTGCCAGCGGGGGACGGAGGGGGAACACTGAAGCTTTCTTT. Its protein is CASGGRRGNTEAFF. V and J are TRBV11-1 and TRBJ1-1; weak D call: TRBD1 (5 bases). Trimming took 8 bases from V and 1 from J, leaving 14 bases between them. CDR3 size: 14 residues. Germline loops: CDR1 SGHAT, CDR2 FQDESV (reference sequence).

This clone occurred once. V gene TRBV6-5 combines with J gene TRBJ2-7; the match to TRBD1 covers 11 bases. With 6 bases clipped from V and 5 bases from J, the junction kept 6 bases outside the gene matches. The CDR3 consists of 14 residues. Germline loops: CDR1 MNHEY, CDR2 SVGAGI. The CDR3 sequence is CASSHGQGAHEQYF. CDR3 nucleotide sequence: TGTGCCAGCAGCCACGGACAGGGGGCACACGAGCAGTACTTC.

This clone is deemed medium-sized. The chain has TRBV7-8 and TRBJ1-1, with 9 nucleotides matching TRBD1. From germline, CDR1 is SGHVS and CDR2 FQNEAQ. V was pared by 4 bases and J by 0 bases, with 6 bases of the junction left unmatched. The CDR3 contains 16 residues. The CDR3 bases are TGTGCCAGCAGCTCAGTACGGACAGGGGTGAACACTGAAGCTTTCTTT. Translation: CASSSVRTGVNTEAFF.

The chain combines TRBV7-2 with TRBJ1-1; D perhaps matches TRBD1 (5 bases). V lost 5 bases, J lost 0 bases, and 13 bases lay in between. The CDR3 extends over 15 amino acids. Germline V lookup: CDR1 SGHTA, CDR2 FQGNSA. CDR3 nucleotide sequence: TGTGCCAGCAGCCGGGGGAGGACGGTGAACACTGAAGCTTTCTTT. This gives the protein CASSRGRTVNTEAFF.

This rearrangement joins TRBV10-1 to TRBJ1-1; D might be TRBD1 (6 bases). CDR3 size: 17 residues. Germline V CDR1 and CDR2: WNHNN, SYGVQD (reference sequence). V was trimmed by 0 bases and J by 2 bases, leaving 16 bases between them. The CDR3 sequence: CASSESMTGTTNTEAFF. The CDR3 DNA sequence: TGCGCCAGCAGTGAGTCGATGACCGGGACAACTAACACTGAAGCTTTCTTT.

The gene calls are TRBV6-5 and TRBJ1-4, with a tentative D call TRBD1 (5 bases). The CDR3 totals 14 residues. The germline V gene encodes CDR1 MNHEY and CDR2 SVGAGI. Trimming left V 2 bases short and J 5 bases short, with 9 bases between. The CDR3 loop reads CASSYRGGNEKLFF. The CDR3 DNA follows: TGTGCCAGCAGTTACCGGGGGGGGAATGAAAAACTGTTTTTT.